Listed below are T cell receptor beta chains from one sample, sequenced in a study of cytomegalovirus exposure and HLA in healthy donors. TCRdb's copy holds only in-frame clones and misses some; the assay was immunoSEQ multiplex PCR. The sample holds about 140,000 clones, 75% to 85% seen once. The material sequenced was PBMCs. Receptors were obtained from a man aged 50-60 years in good health and CMV-seronegative. CDR3s include the opening cysteine and the closing phenylalanine or tryptophan. Where a row states a size, it is once, few, many or the class of an expanded clone; other rows omit it.

j_call: TRBJ2-7
clone_size: once
v_call: TRBV21-1
cdr3_aa: CASSTGQPAYEQYF

j_call: TRBJ2-3
clone_size: .
v_call: TRBV6-5
cdr3_aa: CASSYSRSDTQYF

j_call: TRBJ1-5
clone_size: .
v_call: TRBV5-6
cdr3_aa: CASSFKGGSGQPQHF

j_call: TRBJ2-3
clone_size: .
v_call: TRBV23-1
cdr3_aa: CASSPLGGRSDTQYF

j_call: TRBJ1-1
clone_size: .
v_call: TRBV5-1
cdr3_aa: CASSLRPGNTEAFF

j_call: TRBJ1-4
clone_size: .
v_call: TRBV28
cdr3_aa: CASSSGLKEGKLFF

j_call: TRBJ1-5
clone_size: .
v_call: TRBV16
cdr3_aa: CASSRDRLNQPQHF

j_call: TRBJ2-4
clone_size: .
v_call: TRBV25-1
cdr3_aa: CASTSGDIQYF

j_call: TRBJ1-4
clone_size: many
v_call: TRBV5-6
cdr3_aa: CASSPRQGSARGANEKLFF

j_call: TRBJ2-3
clone_size: .
v_call: TRBV30
cdr3_aa: CAWKHLTDTQYF

j_call: TRBJ2-7
clone_size: once
v_call: TRBV5-6
cdr3_aa: CASSLALFYEQYF

j_call: TRBJ2-2
clone_size: .
v_call: TRBV7-9
cdr3_aa: CASSPILSTGELFF